This entry lists 7 T cell receptor beta chains sequenced from one sample in a study of blood T cell repertoires in COVID-19. Libraries were prepared by immunoSEQ multiplex PCR; TCRdb keeps only in-frame clonotypes and omits some of them. The table lists about 160,000 clones, less than 90% of them singletons, with roughly 15% in the top ten. The sample comprised peripheral blood. The receptors were gathered from a man in his late teens or twenties with active or convalescent COVID-19.

V and J are TRBV19 and TRBJ2-1; 8 nucleotides agree with TRBD1. This CDR3 is 17 amino acids long. The trim removed 3 bases at V and 2 bases at J, leaving 9 bases unmatched. The germline V gene has CDR1 LNHDA and CDR2 SQIVND (reference sequence). The CDR3 DNA reads as TGTGCCAGTAGTATGCCAACGGGACAGGTTACCTACAATGAGCAGTTCTTC. Residues: CASSMPTGQVTYNEQFF.

This rearrangement joins TRBV9 to TRBJ2-7, with 8 bases fitting TRBD1. With V trimmed by 1 base and J by 6 bases, 9 bases remained unmatched. The CDR3 extends over 15 amino acids. CDR1 is SGDLS and CDR2 is YYNGEE in the germline V gene. The CDR3 loop reads CASSVSDRGVGEQYF. In nucleotides, the CDR3 is TGTGCCAGCAGCGTATCTGACAGGGGTGTAGGCGAGCAGTACTTC.

A single count supports this clone. The chain combines TRBV18 with TRBJ2-6; 8 bases are shared with TRBD1. Germline V gives CDR1 KGHSH, CDR2 LQKENI. The CDR3 has 18 amino acids. The trim removed 3 bases at V and 0 bases at J, leaving 7 bases unmatched. The CDR3 sequence: CASSPTGQVFSGANVLTF. In DNA form, the CDR3 reads TGTGCCAGCTCACCCACGGGACAGGTGTTCTCTGGGGCCAACGTCCTGACTTTC. The full variable domain, with the rest looked up from reference TRBV18 and TRBJ2-6, is NAGVMQNPRHLVRRRGQEARLRCSPMKGHSHVYWYRQLPEEGLKFMVYLQKENIIDESGMPKERFSAEFPKEGPSILRIQQVVRGDSAAYFCASSPTGQVFSGANVLTFGAGSRLTVL.

The chain joins TRBV7-8 to TRBJ2-2, with TRBD1 matching over 10 bases. CDR1 is SGHVS and CDR2 is FQNEAQ in the germline V gene. Trimming removed 1 base from V and 9 bases from J; junction bases left unmatched: 8. The CDR3 contains 16 residues. The CDR3, as DNA: TGTGCCAGCAGCTTAGGTTGGACAGGGGGGGACCGGGAGCTGTTTTTT. Protein sequence: CASSLGWTGGDRELFF.

The chain uses TRBV5-1 and TRBJ2-1, with TRBD2 as a possible D gene (5 bases). Trimming took 4 bases from V and 2 from J, leaving 16 bases between them. Per germline, CDR1 SGHRS and CDR2 YFSETQ. This CDR3 contains 16 residues. The CDR3 sequence is CASSLVVSGTYNEQFF. CDR3 nucleotide sequence: TGCGCCAGCAGCCTGGTGGTGAGCGGTACCTACAATGAGCAGTTCTTC.

The V gene is TRBV7-8, the J gene TRBJ1-3, with a weak D call TRBD1 (6 bases). Trimming stripped 5 bases from V and 3 bases from J, with 17 bases between. The length of the CDR3 is 16 residues. Germline V lookup: CDR1 SGHVS, CDR2 FQNEAQ. CDR3 DNA: TGTGCCAGCAGCAGAACAGACGGGACAAGTGGAAACACCATATATTTT. This gives the protein CASSRTDGTSGNTIYF.

This sequence joins TRBV30 and TRBJ2-5, with D tentatively TRBD2 (6 bases). V shed 4 bases and J shed 5 bases, with 14 bases lying between them. This CDR3 is 13 amino acids long. The germline V gene encodes CDR1 GTSNPN and CDR2 SVGIG (reference sequence). The CDR3 DNA sequence: TGTGCCTGGACCGGGACTCGAGGGGAGACCCAGTACTTC. Amino acid sequence: CAWTGTRGETQYF.